This T cell receptor beta chain was recorded in a study of cytomegalovirus exposure and HLA in healthy donors. A word on this clone: Its antigen remains unidentified.

Broader study findings: Accurate HLA-A and HLA-B prediction from TCR beta sequences was reported for most subjects. Certain indistinguishable V segments, among them TRBV6-2 and TRBV6-3, were excluded.

PCR was performed using 60 Vbeta and 13 Jbeta primers. How the authors handled the data: Counted up in a later analysis, unique TCR beta chains came to some 72 million, with around 12 million shared. Data came from immunoSEQ multiplex PCR; TCRdb stores just in-frame clones and leaves some out. For V, J and clone size, that table is used; D and trimming come from the DNA. The table has some 190,000 clones, about 81% seen once. There were likely unrecorded immune exposures, though donors were nominally healthy when sampled. V was cut by 6 bases and J by 6 bases, with 17 bases left in between. CDR1 is SNHLY, CDR2 FYNNEI, per germline. The CDR3 covers 14 residues.

The sample comprised PBMCs. This clonotype originated in a man aged 35-49 years in good health and CMV-seronegative. The chain is built from TRBV2 and TRBJ1-1; D call uncertain. Here the CDR3 reads CASRVGVLGAEAFF. The CDR3 DNA reads TGTGCCAGCAGGGTCGGGGTTCTCGGCGCTGAAGCTTTCTTT.